This T cell receptor beta chain stems from a study of Graves' ophthalmopathy and Graves' hyperthyroidism. Study-wide points: Stable hyperthyroidism and ophthalmopathy were told apart by a 13-signature model, which achieved 85% to 90% sensitivity and roughly 80% specificity. Its predictions of ophthalmopathy progression gave the model roughly 71% sensitivity and roughly 72% specificity.

The germline V gene has CDR1 LNHNV and CDR2 YYDKDF (reference sequence). This CDR3 region has 13 residues. V shed 5 bases, J shed 10 bases, and the junction held 8 bases outside the gene matches. Regarding this clonotype: The antigen remains undetermined.

The study excluded patients with other autoimmune diseases, uncontrolled infections, pregnancy or lactation. Each diagnosis was determined on the basis of clinical symptoms, serum thyroxine, TRAb, thyroid ultrasound and orbital computed tomography. The authors amplified TCR beta CDR3 regions, and they did so from RNA transcripts for repertoire sequencing. The authors performed first-round RT-PCR with HTBI primers and then a second-round multiplex PCR. MiXCR was run by TCRdb on the multiplex PCR reads, yielding one entry per CDR3 protein. This sample has about 600,000 distinct CDR3 sequences; approximately 37% occur once, and the top ten carry about 4.2%.

The TCR was taken from an adult man with Graves' hyperthyroidism. Sequencing used peripheral blood or thyroid tissue (not recorded which). V usage is TRBV15 and J usage is TRBJ1-1, with 9 positions matching TRBD1. The CDR3 is CATSEGTGRGAFF. The CDR3 nucleotides read TGTGCCACCAGCGAGGGGACAGGGCGAGGAGCTTTCTTT.